This passage covers 26 T cell receptor beta chains from one sample sequenced in a study of blood T cell repertoires in COVID-19. TCRdb keeps only in-frame clones here, not all; method: immunoSEQ multiplex PCR. The table shows over 100,000 clones, with around 73% occurring only once. Material for sequencing was peripheral blood. These TCRs come from a man in his 60s with active or convalescent COVID-19.

The rearrangement uses TRBV28 and TRBJ1-2, with 7 bases matching TRBD1. CDR3 length: 15 residues. V lost 8 bases, J lost 0 bases, and 9 bases stayed unmatched. From germline, CDR1 is MDHEN and CDR2 SYDVKM. The CDR3 loop is CASVQGQSTNYGYTF. The CDR3 DNA sequence: TGTGCCAGCGTTCAGGGACAGTCGACTAACTATGGCTACACCTTC.

The chain uses TRBV19 and TRBJ2-1; D is unclear. The CDR3 consists of 13 residues. Trimming took 7 bases from V and 5 from J, leaving 12 bases between them. Germline CDR1 reads LNHDA; CDR2 reads SQIVND (reference sequence). CDR3 sequence: CASITPEDNEQFF. The CDR3 region has the DNA TGTGCCAGTATCACACCCGAAGACAATGAGCAGTTCTTC.

This CDR3 reads CASSSHKIQPQHF. In nucleotides, the CDR3 is TGTGCCAGCAGTTCGCACAAAATTCAGCCCCAGCATTTT. The chain recombines TRBV12-3 or TRBV12-4 with TRBJ1-5; no reliable D call. The CDR3 has 13 residues. V was trimmed by 4 bases and J by 6 bases, leaving 10 bases between them.

This clone was detected only a few times. This rearrangement joins TRBV10-1 to TRBJ1-1; no clear D. CDR1 WNHNN and CDR2 SYGVQD come from the germline V gene (reference sequence). This CDR3 spans 11 amino acids. Trimming took 6 bases from V and 2 from J, leaving 4 bases between them. CDR3 residues: CASSPNTEAFF. The CDR3 coding sequence is TGCGCCAGCAGCCCTAACACTGAAGCTTTCTTT.

The chain carries TRBV7-9 and TRBJ2-2, with TRBD1 matching over 7 bases. V was pared by 8 bases and J by 0 bases, with 6 bases of the junction left unmatched. The CDR3 extends over 15 amino acids. The V gene's germline CDR1 is SEHNR and CDR2 FQNEAQ (reference sequence). The CDR3 sequence: CASGTEFTNTGELFF. The CDR3 DNA reads as TGTGCCAGCGGGACAGAGTTTACGAACACCGGGGAGCTGTTTTTT.

Worth noting for this clone: One end of the junction does not line up with germline, which may come from a read error. V usage is TRBV7-9 and J usage is TRBJ1-2; D gene uncertain. In germline, CDR1 is SEHNR, CDR2 FQNEAQ (reference sequence). This CDR3 is built from 12 residues. The CDR3 sequence is CASSLGQVGLRF. The CDR3 DNA follows: TGTGCCAGCAGCTTAGGTCAGGTCGGACTGCGCTTC.

The rearrangement links TRBV19 to TRBJ2-1, with 10 bases lining up with TRBD2. The germline CDR1 and CDR2 sequences are LNHDA and SQIVND (reference sequence). This CDR3 contains 16 residues. V shed 5 bases, J shed 9 bases, and the junction held 13 bases outside the gene matches. As DNA, the CDR3 is TGTGCCAGTAGTTCCTTACTAGCGGGGTCTGAGGGTGAGCAGTTCTTC. Its translation is CASSSLLAGSEGEQFF.

The V call is TRBV7-2, the J call TRBJ1-2; the D gene is possibly TRBD1 (6 bases). Between the trimmed V and J ends, which lost 4 bases and 6 bases, there was a span of 12 bases. CDR1 and CDR2 from the germline V gene are SGHTA and FQGNSA. The CDR3 spans 13 residues. The CDR3 DNA reads TGTGCCAGCAGCTCAGACAGGTTCGATGGCTACACCTTC. Protein: CASSSDRFDGYTF.

The chain employs TRBV10-2 and TRBJ2-5; TRBD2 is a possible D gene (5 bases). The CDR3 has 13 residues. CDR1 and CDR2 from the germline V gene are WSHSY and SAAADI. V lost 8 bases to trimming and J lost 10 bases, with 20 bases between them. CDR3 nucleotides: TGCGCCAGCGGGGAGCGGCTCCCGCCAGGCCAGTACTTC. Its protein is CASGERLPPGQYF.

A note on this clone: The junction shows a germline mismatch at one end, possibly a read error. The chain employs TRBV6-2 or TRBV6-3 and TRBJ1-3; no clear D. This CDR3 comprises 12 residues. CDR1 is MNHEY and CDR2 is SVGEGT in the germline V gene. The CDR3 coding sequence is TGTGCCACCAGTCGCTCTGGAAACACCATATATTTT. Its translation: CATSRSGNTIYF.

In its sample, this clone was seen a few times. The V and J genes are TRBV6-5 and TRBJ2-1, with 9 bases aligning to TRBD1. Germline V lookup: CDR1 MNHEY, CDR2 SVGAGI. The CDR3 consists of 13 residues. V was clipped by 5 bases and J by 8 bases; unmatched bases: 4. As DNA, the CDR3 is TGTGCCAGCAGTATTCGACAGGGGGATGAGCAGTTCTTC. It yields the protein CASSIRQGDEQFF.

This clone was counted only a few times. The chain carries TRBV18 and TRBJ2-1; 9 bases map to TRBD2. The CDR3 runs to 16 residues. The junction had 6 bases not matched to a gene; V was cut back by 2 bases and J by 4 bases. Germline lookup yields CDR1 KGHSH and CDR2 LQKENI. The CDR3: CASSPSGTSLYNEQFF. The CDR3 coding sequence is TGTGCCAGCTCACCATCCGGGACTAGCCTTTACAATGAGCAGTTCTTC. Variable domain in full (rest from reference TRBV18 and TRBJ2-1): NAGVMQNPRHLVRRRGQEARLRCSPMKGHSHVYWYRQLPEEGLKFMVYLQKENIIDESGMPKERFSAEFPKEGPSILRIQQVVRGDSAAYFCASSPSGTSLYNEQFFGPGTRLTVL.

This rearrangement joins TRBV10-1 to TRBJ2-1; 7 bases line up with TRBD2. Germline lookup yields CDR1 WNHNN and CDR2 SYGVQD (reference sequence). The CDR3 consists of 15 residues. V lost 8 bases and J lost 1; bases outside the gene matches: 8. CDR3 sequence (DNA): TGCGCCAGCGGGCCTGGCGGGAGTTCCTACAATGAGCAGTTCTTC. It encodes CASGPGGSSYNEQFF.

CDR3 residues: CASSDVQRGELFF. The CDR3 DNA sequence: TGTGCCAGCAGTGATGTGCAGCGCGGGGAGCTGTTTTTT. This rearrangement joins TRBV2 to TRBJ2-2; D call uncertain. CDR3 length: 13 residues. The germline V and J ends were trimmed by 3 bases and 7 bases, with 9 bases remaining between them. The germline V gene encodes CDR1 SNHLY and CDR2 FYNNEI.

The CDR3, as DNA: TGTGCCAGCAGTGATACAGGGGGCGCCTACAATGAGCAGTTCTTC. This translates into CASSDTGGAYNEQFF. V and J are TRBV6-1 and TRBJ2-1, with TRBD1 matching over 9 bases. The length of the CDR3 is 15 residues. Germline V gene lookup returns CDR1 MNHNS and CDR2 SASEGT. Losses at the gene ends were 3 bases for V and 2 bases for J; bases not matched to a gene: 2.

This clone was detected once. J is TRBJ1-6 and V is TRBV18; no firm D call. Trimming removed 10 bases from V and 9 bases from J, with 16 bases in between. CDR3 length: 13 amino acids. From germline, CDR1 is KGHSH and CDR2 LQKENI. CDR3 in amino acids: CATSTDAGSPLHF. CDR3 DNA: TGTGCCACCTCGACGGACGCGGGTTCACCCCTCCACTTT.

This clone was counted at least ten times. The chain recombines TRBV18 with TRBJ1-1; 10 bases line up with TRBD1. V dropped 1 base and J dropped 4; count of bases not matched to a gene: 3. The CDR3 loop spans 15 amino acids. Germline CDR1 KGHSH, CDR2 LQKENI. DNA for the CDR3: TGTGCCAGCTCACCACGGCGGACAGGGGGCACTGAAGCTTTCTTT. Translating it yields CASSPRRTGGTEAFF.

The rearrangement links TRBV19 to TRBJ2-2; no firm D call. Germline V CDR1 and CDR2: LNHDA, SQIVND (reference sequence). V was trimmed by 3 bases and J by 0 bases, leaving 20 bases between them. CDR3 length: 19 residues. CDR3 nucleotides: TGTGCCAGTAGTATGATTTTAGGCGGAAGGAAAGCGAACACCGGGGAGCTGTTTTTT. Translated: CASSMILGGRKANTGELFF.

The rearrangement joins TRBV7-2 to TRBJ1-2, with no clear D. Deletions cut 5 bases from V and 1 base from J, with 11 bases between. Germline CDR1 is SGHTA and CDR2 is FQGNSA. This CDR3 is 14 amino acids long. The CDR3 coding sequence is TGTGCCAGCAGCCCGGGGATATATAACTATGGCTACACCTTC. This codes for CASSPGIYNYGYTF. Drawing the rest from reference TRBV7-2 and TRBJ1-2, the complete variable domain is GAGVSQSPSNKVTEKGKDVELRCDPISGHTALYWYRQSLGQGLEFLIYFQGNSAPDKSGLPSDRFSAERTGGSVSTLTIQRTQQEDSAVYLCASSPGIYNYGYTFGSGTRLTVV.

V and J are TRBV10-3 and TRBJ2-7; a weak D match, TRBD1 (5 bases). Trimming left V 5 bases short and J 3 bases short, with 8 bases between. This CDR3 region has 12 residues. CDR1 and CDR2 (germline): ENHRY, SYGVKD. The CDR3, as DNA: TGTGCCATCAGTCAGACAGACTACGAGCAGTACGTC. Translating it yields CAISQTDYEQYV.

This chain connects TRBV5-1 to TRBJ2-5; TRBD1 agrees at 8 bases. Germline CDR1 is SGHRS and CDR2 is YFSETQ. With V trimmed by 2 bases and J by 1 base, 4 bases remained unmatched. The CDR3 has 15 amino acids. CDR3 sequence: CASSFYRGTQETQYF. CDR3 nucleotides: TGCGCCAGCAGCTTTTACAGGGGGACCCAAGAGACCCAGTACTTC.

The chain couples TRBV28 to TRBJ2-5; 9 bases line up with TRBD2. The CDR3 is 17 residues long. V was pared by 3 bases and J by 4 bases, with 12 bases of the junction left unmatched. Germline V lookup: CDR1 MDHEN, CDR2 SYDVKM. The CDR3 sequence is CASSLLTAGGPGETQYF. The CDR3 coding sequence is TGTGCCAGCAGTTTGCTAACGGCGGGAGGGCCGGGAGAGACCCAGTACTTC.

This clone has only one observation. V and J are TRBV27 and TRBJ2-2; unclear D gene. This CDR3 has 16 amino acids. V shed 2 bases and J shed 0 bases, with 10 bases lying between them. Germline V gives CDR1 MNHEY, CDR2 SMNVEV (reference sequence). For the CDR3, the DNA is TGTGCCAGCAGTTTACGGGTCAGCCCGAACACCGGGGAGCTGTTTTTT. Protein product: CASSLRVSPNTGELFF.

The J gene is TRBJ1-5, the V gene TRBV10-3; 12 bases are shared with TRBD1. The ends lost 5 bases at V and 7 bases at J; junction bases unmatched: 6. The CDR3 extends over 15 amino acids. Per germline, CDR1 ENHRY and CDR2 SYGVKD. DNA of the CDR3: TGTGCCATCAGTCCCGGGACAGGGGGCCGGCAGCCCCAGCATTTT. Its translation: CAISPGTGGRQPQHF.

V gene TRBV5-1 combines with J gene TRBJ2-5, with 14 bases identical to TRBD2. The CDR3 runs to 16 residues. V lost 4 bases, J lost 5 bases, and 7 bases stayed unmatched. The V gene's germline CDR1 is SGHRS and CDR2 YFSETQ. The CDR3 here is CASSQGTSGSWETQYF. CDR3 sequence (DNA): TGCGCCAGCAGCCAAGGGACTAGCGGGAGCTGGGAGACCCAGTACTTC.

The chain joins TRBV5-5 to TRBJ2-1; 12 nucleotides align to TRBD2. The junction had 3 bases not matched to a gene; V was cut back by 2 bases and J by 6 bases. Germline V gene sequence: CDR1 SGHKS, CDR2 YYEKEE (reference sequence). The CDR3 loop spans 15 amino acids. The CDR3 here is CASSFSTSGSNEQFF. CDR3 nucleotide sequence: TGTGCCAGCAGCTTTTCGACTAGCGGGAGCAATGAGCAGTTCTTC. The full variable domain, in which reference TRBV5-5 and TRBJ2-1 provide the parts outside the CDR3, is DAGVTQSPTHLIKTRGQQVTLRCSPISGHKSVSWYQQVLGQGPQFIFQYYEKEERGRGNFPDRFSARQFPNYSSELNVNALLLGDSALYLCASSFSTSGSNEQFFGPGTRLTVL.